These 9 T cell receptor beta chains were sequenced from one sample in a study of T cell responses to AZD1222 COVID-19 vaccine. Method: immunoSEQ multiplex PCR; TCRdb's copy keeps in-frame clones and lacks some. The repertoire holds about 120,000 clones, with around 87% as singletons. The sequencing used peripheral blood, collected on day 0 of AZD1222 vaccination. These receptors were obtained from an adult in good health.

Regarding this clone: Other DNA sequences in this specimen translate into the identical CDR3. DNA for the CDR3: TGTGCCAGCAGGGAGGGGAATTCACCCCTCCACTTT. It specifies CASREGNSPLHF. The chain is built from TRBV7-9 and TRBJ1-6, with D perhaps TRBD1 (5 bases). The CDR3 has 12 amino acids. Between the trimmed V and J ends, which lost 6 bases and 7 bases, there was a span of 7 bases. Germline V lookup: CDR1 SEHNR, CDR2 FQNEAQ (reference sequence).

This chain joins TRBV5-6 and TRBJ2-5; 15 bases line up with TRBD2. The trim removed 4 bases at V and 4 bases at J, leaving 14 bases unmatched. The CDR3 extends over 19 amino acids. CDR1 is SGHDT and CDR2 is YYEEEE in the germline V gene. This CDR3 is CASSPGLAGGPDVRETQYF. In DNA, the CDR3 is TGTGCCAGCAGCCCTGGACTAGCGGGAGGGCCCGACGTTAGAGAGACCCAGTACTTC.

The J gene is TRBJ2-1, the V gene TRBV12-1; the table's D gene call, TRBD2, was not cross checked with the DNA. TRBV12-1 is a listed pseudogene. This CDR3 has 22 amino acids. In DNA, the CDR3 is TGTGCCAGCAGCCCTCGGACTAGCCACTTACACCCGGAGAAACAAGGGGTGAATGAGCAGTTCTTC. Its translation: CASSPRTSHLHPEKQGVNEQFF.

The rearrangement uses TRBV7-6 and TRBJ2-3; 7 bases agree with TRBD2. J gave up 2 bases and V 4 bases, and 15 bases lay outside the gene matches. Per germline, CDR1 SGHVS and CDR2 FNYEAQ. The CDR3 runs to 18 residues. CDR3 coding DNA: TGTGCCAGCAGCTCGCCAGCGGGAACCGCCAGGCCCACAGATACGCAGTATTTT. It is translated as CASSSPAGTARPTDTQYF.

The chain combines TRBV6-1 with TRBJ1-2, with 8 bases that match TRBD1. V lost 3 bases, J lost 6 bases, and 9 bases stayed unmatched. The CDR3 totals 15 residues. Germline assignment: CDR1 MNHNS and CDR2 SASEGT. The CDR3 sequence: CASSDSTGVINGYTF. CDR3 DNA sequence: TGTGCCAGCAGTGATTCGACAGGGGTTATTAATGGCTACACCTTC.

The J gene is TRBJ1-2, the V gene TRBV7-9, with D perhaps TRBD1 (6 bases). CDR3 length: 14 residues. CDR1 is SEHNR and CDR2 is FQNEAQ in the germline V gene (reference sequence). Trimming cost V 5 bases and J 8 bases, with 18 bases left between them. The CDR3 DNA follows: TGTGCCAGCAGCCCCCCCCCAGGGGCCCCCGGCTACACCTTC. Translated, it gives CASSPPPGAPGYTF.

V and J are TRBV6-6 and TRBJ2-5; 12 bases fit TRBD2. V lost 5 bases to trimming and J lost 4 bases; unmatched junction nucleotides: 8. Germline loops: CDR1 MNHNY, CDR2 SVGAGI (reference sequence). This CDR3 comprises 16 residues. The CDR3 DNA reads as TGTGCCAGCAGTGGCTGGACTAGCGGGACCTCAGAGACCCAGTACTTC. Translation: CASSGWTSGTSETQYF.

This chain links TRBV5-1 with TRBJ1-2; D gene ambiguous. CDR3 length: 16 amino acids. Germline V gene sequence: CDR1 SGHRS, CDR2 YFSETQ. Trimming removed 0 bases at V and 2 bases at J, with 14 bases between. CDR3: CASSLDSKGTNYGYTF. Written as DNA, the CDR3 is TGCGCCAGCAGCTTGGATAGTAAGGGTACGAACTATGGCTACACCTTC.

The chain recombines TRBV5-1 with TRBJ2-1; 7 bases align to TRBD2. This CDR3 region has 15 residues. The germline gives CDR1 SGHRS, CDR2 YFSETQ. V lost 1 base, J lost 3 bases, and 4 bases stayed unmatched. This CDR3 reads CASSLSGTIYNEQFF. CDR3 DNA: TGCGCCAGCAGCTTGTCGGGGACTATCTACAATGAGCAGTTCTTC.